One and the same sample provided the 27 T cell receptor beta chains below, sequenced in a study of vaccination effects on CD4 cells after COVID-19. No cognate antigen is known for these TCRs. Antigen-specific CD4+ T cells were expanded with viral peptide pools in the ViraFEST assay before sequencing. The culture ran for about eleven days before CD4+ T cells were isolated. The healthy vaccine recipients, who had no prior SARS-CoV-2 infection, showed negative nucleocapsid antibodies. Measured with immunoSEQ multiplex PCR; TCRdb has only the in-frame clones, and not every one. Of approximately 23,000 clones in the sample, approximately 70% were seen once. Specimen: CD4+ T cells from PBMCs cultured with HCoV-NL63 spike peptides, collected before COVID-19 vaccination. The receptors were gathered from a human donor who received a COVID-19 vaccine.

The chain links TRBV2 to TRBJ2-7; D gene ambiguous. Germline V CDR1 and CDR2: SNHLY, FYNNEI. The CDR3 is 14 residues long. The germline V and J ends were trimmed by 6 bases and 0 bases, with 12 bases remaining between them. Written as DNA, the CDR3 is TGTGCCAGCAGGGGCCCGTCGGGCTCCTACGAGCAGTACTTC. Its translation: CASRGPSGSYEQYF.

This rearrangement joins TRBV10-1 to TRBJ2-5; D is undetermined. The germline V gene has CDR1 WNHNN and CDR2 SYGVQD (reference sequence). V lost 3 bases and J 1 base, leaving 6 bases between the germline ends. The CDR3 is 13 amino acids. CDR3 DNA sequence: TGCGCCAGCAGTGAACAGATCCAAGAGACCCAGTACTTC. Its translation: CASSEQIQETQYF.

The rearrangement links TRBV5-6 to TRBJ2-1; maybe TRBD2 (5 bases). The CDR3 sequence is 16 residues long. Germline CDR1 and CDR2: SGHDT and YYEEEE. Trimming pared 1 base from V and 5 bases from J, leaving 16 bases between. This CDR3 is CASSLPRVASNNEQFF. The CDR3 DNA follows: TGTGCCAGCAGCTTGCCCCGGGTAGCGTCTAACAATGAGCAGTTCTTC. Full variable domain (missing parts from reference TRBV5-6 and TRBJ2-1): DAGVTQSPTHLIKTRGQQVTLRCSPKSGHDTVSWYQQALGQGPQFIFQYYEEEERQRGNFPDRFSGHQFPNYSSELNVNALLLGDSALYLCASSLPRVASNNEQFFGPGTRLTVL.

This chain uses TRBV13 with TRBJ2-7, with TRBD1 identical over 7 bases. Germline assignment: CDR1 PRHDT and CDR2 FYEKMQ (reference sequence). Losses at the gene ends were 5 bases for V and 6 bases for J; bases not matched to a gene: 10. The CDR3 contains 14 residues. The CDR3 bases are TGTGCCAGCAGCAGGCGACAGGGATGGGGCGAGCAGTACTTC. Translating gives CASSRRQGWGEQYF.

This chain links TRBV10-3 with TRBJ2-3; weak D call: TRBD1 (5 bases). The CDR3 has 15 residues. Trimming removed 2 bases from V and 8 bases from J, with 17 bases in between. Germline V lookup: CDR1 ENHRY, CDR2 SYGVKD. The CDR3 DNA sequence: TGTGCCATCAGTGAGGGCCAGGGCCCCGTTGGTACGCAGTATTTT. Translating gives CAISEGQGPVGTQYF.

This clone counts as medium-sized. The genes are TRBV30 and TRBJ2-7; maybe TRBD2 (7 bases). CDR3 size: 16 residues. Between the trimmed V and J ends, which lost 3 bases and 0 bases, there was a span of 18 bases. In germline, CDR1 is GTSNPN, CDR2 SVGIG (reference sequence). CDR3 residues: CAWRPRGARSSYEQYF. The CDR3 DNA reads TGTGCCTGGAGGCCCCGGGGGGCGAGGAGCTCCTACGAGCAGTACTTC.

The chain carries TRBV30 and TRBJ1-4; D remains ambiguous. This CDR3 is built from 13 residues. V shed 5 bases and J shed 8 bases, with 15 bases lying between them. Germline lookup yields CDR1 GTSNPN and CDR2 SVGIG (reference sequence). CDR3: CAWGLSRREKLFF. The CDR3 DNA is TGTGCCTGGGGCTTATCACGGCGGGAAAAACTGTTTTTT.

This clone has only a few counts. The rearrangement joins TRBV9 to TRBJ2-1; D is unresolved. Per the germline V gene, CDR1 is SGDLS and CDR2 is YYNGEE. CDR3 size: 16 residues. The V end was cut by 4 bases, the J end by 2 bases, with 16 bases between. CDR3 sequence: CASSPTARAPYNEQFF. The CDR3 bases are TGTGCCAGCAGCCCAACAGCGAGAGCTCCCTACAATGAGCAGTTCTTC.

The genes are TRBV5-1 and TRBJ1-5; D gene unclear. Trimming stripped 0 bases from V and 4 bases from J, with 5 bases between. CDR3 size: 13 residues. CDR1 is SGHRS and CDR2 is YFSETQ in the germline V gene. CDR3 coding DNA: TGCGCCAGCAGCTTGGGCCGGAATCAGCCCCAGCATTTT. It codes for CASSLGRNQPQHF.

This clone has a single count. The V call is TRBV6-1, the J call TRBJ2-3; D may match TRBD1 or TRBD2 (6 bases each). The V end was cut by 1 base, the J end by 3 bases, with 14 bases between. Germline lookup yields CDR1 MNHNS and CDR2 SASEGT. The CDR3 is made up of 16 amino acids. As DNA, the CDR3 is TGTGCCAGCAGTGAAGGGGGGGCGGTTTGGACAGATACGCAGTATTTT. This translates into CASSEGGAVWTDTQYF.

On this clone itself: Additional DNA sequences in this sample encode the identical CDR3. CDR3 amino acids: CASSPPGLAEETQYF. The CDR3, as DNA: TGTGCCAGCTCACCGCCGGGACTAGCGGAAGAGACCCAGTACTTC. The chain couples TRBV18 to TRBJ2-5; 11 bases match TRBD2. Per the germline V gene, CDR1 is KGHSH and CDR2 is LQKENI. This CDR3 contains 15 residues. The ends lost 3 bases at V and 3 bases at J; junction bases unmatched: 3.

A single count supports this clone. The chain employs TRBV10-2 and TRBJ2-1; 9 bases agree with TRBD1. V gave up 7 bases and J gave up 4 bases; unmatched junction bases: 5. CDR1 is WSHSY, CDR2 SAAADI, per germline. The length of the CDR3 is 14 residues. Here the CDR3 reads CASIDRGFYNEQFF. CDR3 DNA: TGCGCCAGCATTGACAGGGGGTTTTACAATGAGCAGTTCTTC.

This sequence joins TRBV27 and TRBJ1-1, with a weak D call TRBD1 (5 bases). V was shortened by 5 bases and J by 4 bases, with 14 bases between the two germline ends. Germline V gene sequence: CDR1 MNHEY, CDR2 SMNVEV (reference sequence). The CDR3 is made up of 14 amino acids. The CDR3: CASSPWGRGTEAFF. DNA for the CDR3: TGTGCCAGCAGTCCCTGGGGAAGGGGCACTGAAGCTTTCTTT.

This chain connects TRBV5-1 to TRBJ1-2; D unresolved. V gave up 2 bases and J gave up 4 bases, with 9 bases separating them. From germline, CDR1 is SGHRS and CDR2 YFSETQ. The CDR3 has 13 amino acids. The DNA of the CDR3 is TGCGCCAGCAGCTTAGACAACCTCTATGGCTACACCTTC. It encodes CASSLDNLYGYTF. Based on the CDR3 plus reference TRBV5-1 and TRBJ1-2, the full variable domain is KAGVTQTPRYLIKTRGQQVTLSCSPISGHRSVSWYQQTPGQGLQFLFEYFSETQRNKGNFPGRFSGRQFSNSRSEMNVSTLELGDSALYLCASSLDNLYGYTFGSGTRLTVV.

V is TRBV3-1 (or the pseudogene TRBV3-2) and J is TRBJ2-1, with TRBD2 as a possible D gene (6 bases). The CDR3 has 15 amino acids. Germline V lookup: CDR1 LGHDT, CDR2 YNNKEL (reference sequence). V lost 1 base and J lost 7, with 14 bases in between. CDR3 region: CASSQAGLANNEQFF. Here the CDR3 DNA reads TGTGCCAGCAGCCAAGCTGGGCTAGCGAATAATGAGCAGTTCTTC.

The V gene is TRBV6-4, the J gene TRBJ1-1; no firm D call. The CDR3 spans 12 residues. CDR1 and CDR2 (germline): MRHNA, SNTAGT. V lost 10 bases to trimming and J lost 3 bases, with 12 bases between them. The CDR3 DNA reads as TGTGCCATCCCAGGCACCGACACTGAAGCTTTCTTT. This codes for CAIPGTDTEAFF.

The V call is TRBV3-1 (or the pseudogene TRBV3-2), the J call TRBJ2-5; D gene uncertain. The germline V and J ends were trimmed by 2 bases and 4 bases, with 8 bases remaining between them. The CDR3 sequence is 13 residues long. Germline lookup yields CDR1 LGHDT and CDR2 YNNKEL (reference sequence). In DNA form, the CDR3 reads TGTGCCAGCAGCCAATCGGGTTCAGAGACCCAGTACTTC. Its translation: CASSQSGSETQYF.

CDR3 in DNA: TGCAGCGGCGGGGCAGAAGAGACCCAGTACTTC. Its protein product is CSGGAEETQYF. V is TRBV29-1 and J is TRBJ2-5, with TRBD2 as a possible D gene (6 bases). Trimming shortened V by 7 bases and J by 3 bases, and 9 bases separated the two germline ends. This CDR3 is built from 11 residues. Germline loops: CDR1 SQVTM, CDR2 ANQGSEA.

V usage is TRBV3-1 (or the pseudogene TRBV3-2) and J usage is TRBJ2-1, with TRBD2 identical over 8 bases. This CDR3 is built from 15 residues. The V segment lost 4 bases and the J segment 4 bases; nucleotides outside the gene matches: 6. Per the germline V gene, CDR1 is LGHDT and CDR2 is YNNKEL (reference sequence). The chain's CDR3 is CASSPQRGSYNEQFF. In DNA, the CDR3 is TGTGCCAGCAGCCCCCAGCGGGGGAGTTACAATGAGCAGTTCTTC.

This chain links TRBV10-2 with TRBJ2-1, with 10 nucleotides matching TRBD2. This CDR3 region has 16 residues. Trimming took 9 bases from V and 9 from J; bases not matched to a gene: 17. The germline V gene has CDR1 WSHSY and CDR2 SAAADI. The CDR3: CASAPLAGGGLSEQFF. CDR3 DNA sequence: TGCGCCAGTGCTCCTTTAGCGGGAGGAGGGTTGAGTGAGCAGTTCTTC.

The chain combines TRBV5-6 with TRBJ1-4; D ambiguous. This CDR3 is built from 15 residues. The V gene lost 2 bases and the J gene lost 4 bases, with 12 bases spanning the gap. From germline, CDR1 is SGHDT and CDR2 YYEEEE. CDR3 region: CASSLGNLLNEKLFF. The CDR3 nucleotides read TGTGCCAGCAGCTTAGGAAATCTCCTTAATGAAAAACTGTTTTTT.

The CDR3 loop reads CASSLEAGAQYF. For the CDR3, the DNA is TGCGCCAGCAGCTTGGAGGCAGGGGCCCAGTACTTC. The chain has TRBV5-1 and TRBJ2-5; weak D call: TRBD1 (6 bases). CDR3 length equals 12 residues. V lost 0 bases to trimming and J lost 9 bases, with 9 bases between them. CDR1 is SGHRS, CDR2 YFSETQ, per germline. Complete variable domain (other parts from reference TRBV5-1 and TRBJ2-5): KAGVTQTPRYLIKTRGQQVTLSCSPISGHRSVSWYQQTPGQGLQFLFEYFSETQRNKGNFPGRFSGRQFSNSRSEMNVSTLELGDSALYLCASSLEAGAQYFGPGTRLLVL.

This chain joins TRBV19 and TRBJ1-2; 8 positions match TRBD1. V was pared by 3 bases and J by 4 bases, with 4 bases of the junction left unmatched. The CDR3 covers 14 residues. Germline CDR1 reads LNHDA; CDR2 reads SQIVND (reference sequence). Here the CDR3 DNA reads TGTGCCAGTAGTATCTCTACAGGGGGCTATGGCTACACCTTC. Amino acids: CASSISTGGYGYTF.

The gene calls are TRBV18 and TRBJ2-3; no definite D call. With 5 bases removed from V and 0 bases from J, the gap between germline ends came to 12 bases. Per germline, CDR1 KGHSH and CDR2 LQKENI. The length of the CDR3 is 15 residues. The CDR3 sequence is CASSAVRVSTDTQYF. In DNA, the CDR3 is TGTGCCAGCTCAGCGGTACGGGTAAGCACAGATACGCAGTATTTT.

J is TRBJ1-1 and V is TRBV6-5; weak D call: TRBD1 (5 bases). Germline values: CDR1 MNHEY, CDR2 SVGAGI. This CDR3 is built from 14 residues. Trimming removed 6 bases at V and 5 bases at J, with 16 bases between. The chain's CDR3 is CASRPGWGWTEAFF. The CDR3 DNA follows: TGTGCCAGCAGACCCGGCTGGGGGTGGACTGAAGCTTTCTTT.

This clone was detected only once. The chain is built from TRBV2 and TRBJ1-1, with TRBD1 matching 9 bases. V trimming: 4 bases; J trimming: 5 bases; junction bases outside the gene matches: 11. Germline assignment: CDR1 SNHLY and CDR2 FYNNEI. The CDR3 is 16 residues long. The CDR3: CASSVSAGTGRTEAFF. CDR3 DNA sequence: TGTGCCAGCAGTGTGTCGGCCGGGACAGGGCGGACTGAAGCTTTCTTT.

This clone was picked up a small number of times. The rearrangement uses TRBV10-3 and TRBJ1-1; TRBD1 matches 8 bases. Trimming at V came to 10 bases and at J to 1 base, leaving 5 bases not matched to a gene. CDR1 and CDR2 from the germline V gene are ENHRY and SYGVKD. This CDR3 comprises 13 residues. The CDR3 region has the DNA TGTGCCACCACAGACAGGGGGAACACTGAAGCTTTCTTT. Its protein is CATTDRGNTEAFF.